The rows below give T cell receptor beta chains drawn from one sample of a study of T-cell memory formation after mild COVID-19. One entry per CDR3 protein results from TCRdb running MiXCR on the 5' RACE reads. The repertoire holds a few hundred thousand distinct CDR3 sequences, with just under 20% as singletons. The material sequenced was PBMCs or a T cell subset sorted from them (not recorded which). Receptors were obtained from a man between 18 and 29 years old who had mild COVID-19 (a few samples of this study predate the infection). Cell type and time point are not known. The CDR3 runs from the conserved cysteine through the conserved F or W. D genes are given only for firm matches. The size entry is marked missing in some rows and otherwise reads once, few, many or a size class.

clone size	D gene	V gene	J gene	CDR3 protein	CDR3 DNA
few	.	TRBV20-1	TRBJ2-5	CSARGAPQGAETQYF	TGCAGTGCTAGAGGGGCCCCACAGGGAGCGGAGACCCAGTACTTC
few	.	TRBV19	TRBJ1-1	CASTGHLNTEAFF	TGTGCCAGTACAGGACACTTGAACACTGAAGCTTTCTTT
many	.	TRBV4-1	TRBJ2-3	CASSQEGQPSTDTQYF	TGCGCCAGCAGCCAAGAAGGCCAGCCAAGCACAGATACGCAGTATTTT
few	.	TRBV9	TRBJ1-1	CASSVGGHWETEAFF	TGTGCCAGCAGCGTAGGGGGACATTGGGAGACTGAAGCTTTCTTT
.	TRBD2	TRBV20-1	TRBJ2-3	CSAREGGTGKPQYF	TGCAGTGCTAGAGAGGGGGGGACTGGAAAGCCGCAGTATTTT
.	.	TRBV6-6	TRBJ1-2	CASTSGGMERPPNYGYTF	TGTGCCAGCACCTCGGGCGGTATGGAGCGCCCTCCTAACTATGGCTACACCTTC
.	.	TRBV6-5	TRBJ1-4	CASSYTGLGEKLFF	TGTGCCAGCAGTTACACCGGGCTCGGAGAAAAACTGTTTTTT
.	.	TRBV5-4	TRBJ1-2	CASSLVDNYGYTF	TGTGCCAGCAGCCTCGTGGATAACTATGGCTACACCTTC
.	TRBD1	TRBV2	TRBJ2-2	CASSELPGGNTGELFF	TGTGCCAGCAGTGAACTCCCAGGGGGAAACACCGGGGAGCTGTTTTTT
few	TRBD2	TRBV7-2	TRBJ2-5	CASSLVSGGGETQYF	TGTGCCAGCAGCTTAGTAAGCGGGGGTGGGGAGACCCAGTACTTC
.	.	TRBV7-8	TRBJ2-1	CASSFTTTGRIYNEQFF	TGTGCCAGCAGCTTCACTACGACAGGGAGGATCTACAATGAGCAGTTCTTC
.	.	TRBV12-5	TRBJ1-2	CASGWSSTGPNYGYTF	TGTGCTAGTGGTTGGTCCTCGACAGGACCTAACTATGGCTACACCTTC
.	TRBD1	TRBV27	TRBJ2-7	CATSARTGGTYEQYF	TGTGCCACCAGCGCCCGGACAGGGGGCACCTACGAGCAGTACTTC
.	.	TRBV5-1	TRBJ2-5	CASSLAQGWETQYF	TGCGCCAGCAGCTTGGCTCAGGGGTGGGAGACCCAGTACTTC
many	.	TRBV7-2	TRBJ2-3	CASRPQSDTQYF	TGTGCCAGCAGGCCCCAGTCAGATACGCAGTATTTT
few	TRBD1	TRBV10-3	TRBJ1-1	CAISESGRDRENTEAFF	TGTGCCATCAGTGAGTCGGGTAGGGACAGAGAGAACACTGAAGCTTTCTTT
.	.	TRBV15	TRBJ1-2	CATSGIGLNYGYTF	TGTGCCACCAGCGGAATAGGGCTCAACTATGGCTACACCTTC
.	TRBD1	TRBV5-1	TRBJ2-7	CATAPGQDSYEQYF	TGCGCCACCGCCCCGGGACAGGATTCCTACGAGCAGTACTTC
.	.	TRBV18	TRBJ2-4	CASSETRRAQNIQYF	TGTGCCAGCTCCGAAACCCGCAGGGCCCAAAACATTCAGTACTTC
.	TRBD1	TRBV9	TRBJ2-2	CASSVAMGTGRTGELFF	TGTGCCAGCAGCGTAGCTATGGGGACAGGGAGGACCGGGGAGCTGTTTTTT
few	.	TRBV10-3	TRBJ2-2	CAIRWTDYTGELFF	TGTGCCATCAGATGGACTGACTACACCGGGGAGCTGTTTTTT
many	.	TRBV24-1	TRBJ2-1	CATSDLDEQFF	TGTGCCACCAGTGATTTGGATGAGCAGTTCTTC
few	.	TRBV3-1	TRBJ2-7	CASSQGGALPPYEQYF	TGTGCCAGCAGCCAAGGGGGGGCCCTCCCTCCCTACGAGCAGTACTTC
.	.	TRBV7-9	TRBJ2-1	CASSPRLLNEQFF	TGTGCCAGCAGCCCTAGACTGCTCAATGAGCAGTTCTTC
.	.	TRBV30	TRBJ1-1	CAWRSPGMGTEAFF	TGTGCCTGGAGGTCCCCCGGTATGGGCACTGAAGCTTTCTTT
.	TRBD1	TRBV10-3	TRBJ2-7	CAISERGQGDEQYF	TGTGCCATCAGTGAGAGAGGTCAGGGGGACGAGCAGTACTTC
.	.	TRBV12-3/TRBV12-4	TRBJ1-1	CASSRARVNTEAFF	TGTGCCAGCAGCCGAGCACGGGTGAACACTGAAGCTTTCTTT
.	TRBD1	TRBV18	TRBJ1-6	CASSGGQGAAYSPLHF	TGTGCCAGCTCAGGAGGACAGGGAGCGGCTTATTCACCCCTCCACTTT
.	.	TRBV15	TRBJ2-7	CATSRGLTGSHYEQYF	TGTGCCACCAGCAGAGGGCTAACAGGGAGCCACTACGAGCAGTACTTC
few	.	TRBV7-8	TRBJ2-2	CASSSTGPNTGELFF	TGTGCCAGCAGCTCTACGGGCCCAAACACCGGGGAGCTGTTTTTT
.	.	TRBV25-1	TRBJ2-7	CASSESQGRGSYEQYF	TGTGCCAGCAGTGAATCCCAAGGAAGGGGTTCCTACGAGCAGTACTTC
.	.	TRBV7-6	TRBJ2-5	CASSLVARGRETQYF	TGTGCCAGCAGCTTAGTGGCAAGGGGTAGAGAGACCCAGTACTTC
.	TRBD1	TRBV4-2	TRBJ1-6	CASSQSTGEDSPLHF	TGTGCCAGCAGCCAATCGACAGGGGAGGATTCACCCCTCCACTTT
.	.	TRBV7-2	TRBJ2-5	CASRGGGETQYF	TGTGCCAGCCGGGGAGGCGGAGAGACCCAGTACTTC
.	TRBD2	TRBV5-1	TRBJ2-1	CASRSEAGVTYNEQFF	TGCGCCAGCAGATCCGAAGCGGGGGTCACCTACAATGAGCAGTTCTTC
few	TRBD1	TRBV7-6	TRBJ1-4	CASSLRGLTNEKLFF	TGTGCCAGCAGCTTGAGGGGGCTGACTAATGAAAAACTGTTTTTT
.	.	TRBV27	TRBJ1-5	CASSLDAYSNQPQHF	TGTGCCAGCAGTTTAGACGCCTATAGCAATCAGCCCCAGCATTTT
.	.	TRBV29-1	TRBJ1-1	CSVVSTEAFF	TGCAGCGTTGTGTCCACTGAAGCTTTCTTT
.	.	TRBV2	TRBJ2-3	CASSEASLPDTQYF	TGTGCCAGCAGTGAGGCCAGCCTCCCGGATACGCAGTATTTT
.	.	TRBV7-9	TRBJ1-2	CASSPGWGNYGYTF	TGTGCCAGCAGCCCCGGATGGGGTAACTATGGCTACACCTTC
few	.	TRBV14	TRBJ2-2	CASSHQGQGNTGELFF	TGTGCCAGCAGCCACCAGGGGCAGGGGAACACCGGGGAGCTGTTTTTT
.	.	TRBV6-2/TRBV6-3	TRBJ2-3	CASTDRSTDTQYF	TGTGCCAGCACCGACAGAAGCACAGATACGCAGTATTTT
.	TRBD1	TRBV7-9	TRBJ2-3	CASSLRQGPYTDTQYF	TGTGCCAGCAGCCTCCGACAGGGGCCCTACACAGATACGCAGTATTTT